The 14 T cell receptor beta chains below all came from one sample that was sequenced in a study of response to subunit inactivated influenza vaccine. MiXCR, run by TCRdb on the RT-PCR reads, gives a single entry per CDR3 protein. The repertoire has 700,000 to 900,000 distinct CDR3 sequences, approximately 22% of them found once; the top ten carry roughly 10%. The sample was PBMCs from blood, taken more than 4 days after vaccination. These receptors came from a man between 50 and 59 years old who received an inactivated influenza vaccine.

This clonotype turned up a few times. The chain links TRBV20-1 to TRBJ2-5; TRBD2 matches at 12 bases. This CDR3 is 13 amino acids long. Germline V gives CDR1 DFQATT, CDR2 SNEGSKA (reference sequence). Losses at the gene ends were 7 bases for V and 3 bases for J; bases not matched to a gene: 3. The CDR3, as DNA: TGCAGTGGTGGACTAGCGGGGAAAGAGACCCAGTACTTC. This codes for CSGGLAGKETQYF.

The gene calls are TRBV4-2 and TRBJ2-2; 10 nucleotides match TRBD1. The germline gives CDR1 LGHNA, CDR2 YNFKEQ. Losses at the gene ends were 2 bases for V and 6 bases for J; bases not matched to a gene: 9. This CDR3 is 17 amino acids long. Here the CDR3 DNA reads TGTGCCAGCAGCCAAAAACCGGGACAGGGGAGTTCCGGGGAGCTGTTTTTT. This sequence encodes CASSQKPGQGSSGELFF.

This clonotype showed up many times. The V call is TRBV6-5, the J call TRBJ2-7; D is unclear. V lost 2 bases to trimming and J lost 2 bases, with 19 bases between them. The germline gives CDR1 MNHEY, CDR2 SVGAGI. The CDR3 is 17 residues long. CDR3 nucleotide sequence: TGTGCCAGCAGTTACGCCTTCAGGCAAGGGCTTGCCTACGAGCAGTACTTC. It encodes CASSYAFRQGLAYEQYF.

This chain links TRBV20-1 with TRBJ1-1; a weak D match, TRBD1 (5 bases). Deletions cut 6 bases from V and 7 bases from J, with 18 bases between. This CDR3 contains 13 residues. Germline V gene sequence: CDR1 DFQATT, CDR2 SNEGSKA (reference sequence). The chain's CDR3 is CSAPRRGEVEAFF. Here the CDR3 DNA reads TGCAGTGCCCCCCGTCGAGGGGAGGTTGAAGCTTTCTTT.

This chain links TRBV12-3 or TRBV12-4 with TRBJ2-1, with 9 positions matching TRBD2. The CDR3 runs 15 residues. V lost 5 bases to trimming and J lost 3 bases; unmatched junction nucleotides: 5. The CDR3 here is CASSVTAGGYNEQFF. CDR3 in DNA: TGTGCCAGCAGTGTCACAGCGGGAGGCTACAATGAGCAGTTCTTC.

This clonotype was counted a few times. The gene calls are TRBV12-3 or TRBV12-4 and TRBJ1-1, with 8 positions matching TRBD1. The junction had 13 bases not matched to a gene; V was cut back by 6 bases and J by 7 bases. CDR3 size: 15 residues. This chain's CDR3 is CASRKTGARPFEAFF. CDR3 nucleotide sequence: TGTGCCAGCAGAAAGACAGGGGCCCGACCTTTTGAAGCTTTCTTT.

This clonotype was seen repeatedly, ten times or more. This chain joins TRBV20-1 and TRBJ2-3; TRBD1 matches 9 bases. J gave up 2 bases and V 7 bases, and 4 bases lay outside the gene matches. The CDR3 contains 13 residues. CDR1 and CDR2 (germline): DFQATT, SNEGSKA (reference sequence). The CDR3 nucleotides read TGCAGTGGGGGACAGGGCACCACAGATACGCAGTATTTT. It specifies CSGGQGTTDTQYF.

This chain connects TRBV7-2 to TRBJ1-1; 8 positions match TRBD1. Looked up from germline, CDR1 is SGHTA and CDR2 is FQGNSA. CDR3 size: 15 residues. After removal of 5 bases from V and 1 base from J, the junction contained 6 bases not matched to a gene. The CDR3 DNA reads TGTGCCAGCAGCACCCGGGACAGGACGAACACTGAAGCTTTCTTT. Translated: CASSTRDRTNTEAFF.

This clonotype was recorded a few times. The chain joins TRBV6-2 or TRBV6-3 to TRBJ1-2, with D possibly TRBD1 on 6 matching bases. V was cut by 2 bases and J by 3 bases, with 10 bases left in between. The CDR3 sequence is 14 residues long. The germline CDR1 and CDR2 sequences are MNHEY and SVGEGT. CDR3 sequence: CASSYMDSYYGYTF. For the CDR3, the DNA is TGTGCCAGCAGTTACATGGACAGTTACTATGGCTACACCTTC.

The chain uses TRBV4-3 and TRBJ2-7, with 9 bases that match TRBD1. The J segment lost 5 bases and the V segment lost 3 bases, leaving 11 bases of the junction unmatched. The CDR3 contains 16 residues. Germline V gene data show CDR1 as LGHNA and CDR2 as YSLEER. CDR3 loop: CASSHTQGQGTHEQYF. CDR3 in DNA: TGCGCCAGCAGCCACACCCAAGGACAGGGGACGCACGAGCAGTACTTC.

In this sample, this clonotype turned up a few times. The CDR3 is CASSPGLAEKFYF. The CDR3 bases are TGTGCCAGCAGCCCGGGACTAGCGGAGAAGTTCTACTTC. The chain carries TRBV5-6 and TRBJ2-7, with 11 positions matching TRBD2. The CDR3 length is 13 residues. Germline lookup yields CDR1 SGHDT and CDR2 YYEEEE. Trimming cost V 4 bases and J 13 bases; bases outside gene matches: 10. Based on the CDR3 plus reference TRBV5-6 and TRBJ2-7, the full variable domain is DAGVTQSPTHLIKTRGQQVTLRCSPKSGHDTVSWYQQALGQGPQFIFQYYEEEERQRGNFPDRFSGHQFPNYSSELNVNALLLGDSALYLCASSPGLAEKFYFGPGTRLTVT.

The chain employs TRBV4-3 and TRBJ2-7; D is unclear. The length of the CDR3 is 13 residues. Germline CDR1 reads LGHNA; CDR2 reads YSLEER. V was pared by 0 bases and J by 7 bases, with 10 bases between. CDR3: CASSQDFSDEQYF. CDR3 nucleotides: TGCGCCAGCAGCCAAGATTTTTCCGATGAGCAGTACTTC.

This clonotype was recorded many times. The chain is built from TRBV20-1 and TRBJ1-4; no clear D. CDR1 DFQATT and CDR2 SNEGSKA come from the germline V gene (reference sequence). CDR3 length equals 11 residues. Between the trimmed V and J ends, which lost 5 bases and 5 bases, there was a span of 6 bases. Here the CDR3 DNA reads TGCAGTGCTTTTGAGAATGAAAAACTGTTTTTT. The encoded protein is CSAFENEKLFF.

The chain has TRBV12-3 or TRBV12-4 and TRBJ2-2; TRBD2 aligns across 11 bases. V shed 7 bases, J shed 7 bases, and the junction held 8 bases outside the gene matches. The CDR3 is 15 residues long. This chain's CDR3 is CASTLALAGVGELFF. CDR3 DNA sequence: TGTGCCAGCACCTTGGCACTAGCGGGAGTCGGGGAGCTGTTTTTT.